This TCR beta chain emerged from a study of blood T cell repertoires in COVID-19. Background on the study: Acute and convalescent COVID-19 samples came from the United States, Italy and Spain.

Original processing notes: From reference gene primer amplification, estimates of nucleated cell counts were derived. Sequenced by immunoSEQ multiplex PCR; TCRdb stores in-frame clones only, minus some. V and J calls and clone size follow that table, whereas D and trimming were derived from the DNA. The data show about 250,000 clones, just over 90% seen once. In terms of age and location, participants ranged from about 18 to 95 years and lived in under 30 US areas. Participants' reported clinical history set cohort assignment. J was trimmed by 3 bases and V by 0 bases; bases with no gene match: 3. There are 15 residues in the CDR3. Germline V lookup: CDR1 LGHDT, CDR2 YNNKEL (reference sequence).

The sequenced sample consisted of PBMCs or T cells enriched from blood (not recorded which). This receptor was taken from a woman under 30 who had recovered from COVID-19. The gene calls are TRBV3-1 (or the pseudogene TRBV3-2) and TRBJ1-2; TRBD1 matches 8 bases. The CDR3 here is CASSQDDRGYYGYTF. The CDR3 coding sequence is TGTGCCAGCAGCCAAGATGACAGGGGTTACTATGGCTACACCTTC.